This T cell receptor (beta chain) was sequenced in a study of blood T cell repertoires in COVID-19. Trimming pared 3 bases from V and 6 bases from J, leaving 8 bases between. Per the germline V gene, CDR1 is MNHEY and CDR2 is SMNVEV (reference sequence). The CDR3 runs to 12 residues. Sequenced by immunoSEQ multiplex PCR; TCRdb stores in-frame clones only, minus some. Among under 250,000 clones listed, approximately 87% were seen once. The clonotype was recovered from a man aged 60 to 75 with acute or convalescent COVID-19. The sequenced sample was peripheral blood. The gene calls are TRBV27 and TRBJ1-2, with a weak D call TRBD1 (5 bases). The CDR3 bases are TGTGCCAGCAGTTTTGGGGGGAATGGCTACACCTTC. Its translation: CASSFGGNGYTF.